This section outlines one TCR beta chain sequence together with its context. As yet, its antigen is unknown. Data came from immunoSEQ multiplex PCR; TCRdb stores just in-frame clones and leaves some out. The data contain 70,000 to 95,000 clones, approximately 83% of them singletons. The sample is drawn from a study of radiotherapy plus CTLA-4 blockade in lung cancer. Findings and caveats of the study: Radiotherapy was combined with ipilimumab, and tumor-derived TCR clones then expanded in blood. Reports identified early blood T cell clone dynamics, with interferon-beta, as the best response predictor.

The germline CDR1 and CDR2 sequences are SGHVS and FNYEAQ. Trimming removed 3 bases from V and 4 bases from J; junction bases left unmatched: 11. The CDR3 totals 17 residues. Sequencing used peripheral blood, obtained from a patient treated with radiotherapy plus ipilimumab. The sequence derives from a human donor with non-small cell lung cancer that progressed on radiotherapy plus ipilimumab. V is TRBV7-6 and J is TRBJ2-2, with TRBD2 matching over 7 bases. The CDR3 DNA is TGTGCCAGCAGCTTGGTCGTTGCGGGAGTCGGCACCGGGGAGCTGTTTTTT. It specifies CASSLVVAGVGTGELFF.